The clone carrying this T cell receptor (beta chain) appeared once. Trimming cost V 4 bases and J 6 bases; bases outside gene matches: 23. CDR1 and CDR2 from the germline V gene are LGHNA and YNFKEQ. This CDR3 spans 21 amino acids. This sample was taken from a study of blood T cell repertoires in COVID-19. Clones were read by immunoSEQ multiplex PCR, and TCRdb kept only the in-frame ones, dropping some. The data contain approximately 480,000 clones, around 90% of them singletons. The chain recombines TRBV4-2 with TRBJ2-3; 12 positions match TRBD2. The sequenced sample was PBMCs or T cells enriched from blood (not recorded which). This receptor was identified in a woman in her late teens or twenties who had recovered from COVID-19. The CDR3 coding sequence is TGTGCCAGCAGCCCCTCCTTGACTAGCGGGGGTCCTTCAGTTTCGTCGGATACGCAGTATTTT. The encoded protein is CASSPSLTSGGPSVSSDTQYF.